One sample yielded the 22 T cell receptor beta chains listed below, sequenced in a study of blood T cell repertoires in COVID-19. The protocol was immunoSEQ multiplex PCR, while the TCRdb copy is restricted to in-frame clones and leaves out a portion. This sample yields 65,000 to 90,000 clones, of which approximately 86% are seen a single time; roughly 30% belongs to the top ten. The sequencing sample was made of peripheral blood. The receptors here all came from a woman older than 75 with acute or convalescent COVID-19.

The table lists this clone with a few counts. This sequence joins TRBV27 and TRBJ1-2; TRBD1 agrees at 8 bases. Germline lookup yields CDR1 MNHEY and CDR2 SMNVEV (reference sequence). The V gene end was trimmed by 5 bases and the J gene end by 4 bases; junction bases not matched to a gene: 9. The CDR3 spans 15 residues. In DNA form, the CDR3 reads TGTGCCAGCAGTCCACAGGACAGGGCCTCCTATGGCTACACCTTC. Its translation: CASSPQDRASYGYTF.

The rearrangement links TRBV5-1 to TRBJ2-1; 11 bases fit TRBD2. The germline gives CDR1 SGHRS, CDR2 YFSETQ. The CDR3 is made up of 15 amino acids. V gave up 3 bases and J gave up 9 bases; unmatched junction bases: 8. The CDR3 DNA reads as TGCGCCAGCAGCTCACTAGGGACTAGCGGCGGTGAGCAGTTCTTC. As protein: CASSSLGTSGGEQFF.

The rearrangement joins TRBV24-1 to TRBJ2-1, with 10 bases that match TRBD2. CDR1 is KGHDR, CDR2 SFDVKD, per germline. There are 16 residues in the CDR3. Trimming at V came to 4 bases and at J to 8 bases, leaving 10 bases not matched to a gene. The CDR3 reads CATSERAGGPQDEQFF. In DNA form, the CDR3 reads TGTGCCACCAGTGAACGAGCGGGAGGGCCTCAAGATGAGCAGTTCTTC.

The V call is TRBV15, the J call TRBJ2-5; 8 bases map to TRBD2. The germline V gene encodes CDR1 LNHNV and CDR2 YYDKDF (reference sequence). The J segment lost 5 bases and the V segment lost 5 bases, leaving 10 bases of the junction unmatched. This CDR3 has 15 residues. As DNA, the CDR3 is TGTGCCACCAGCCTACCTACTAGCGGCCCCGAGACCCAGTACTTC. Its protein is CATSLPTSGPETQYF.

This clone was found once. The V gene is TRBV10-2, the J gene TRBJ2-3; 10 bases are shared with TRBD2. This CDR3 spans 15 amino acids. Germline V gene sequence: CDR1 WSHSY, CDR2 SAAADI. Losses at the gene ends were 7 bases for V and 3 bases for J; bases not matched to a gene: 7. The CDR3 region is CASNRRAGGTDTQYF. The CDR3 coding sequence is TGCGCCAGCAACCGCCGAGCGGGAGGGACAGATACGCAGTATTTT.

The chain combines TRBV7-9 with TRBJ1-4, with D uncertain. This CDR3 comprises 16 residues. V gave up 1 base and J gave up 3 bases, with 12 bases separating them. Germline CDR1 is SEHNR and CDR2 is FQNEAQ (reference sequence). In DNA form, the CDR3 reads TGTGCCAGCAGCTTAGTGAGAGGTCGAGCTAATGAAAAACTGTTTTTT. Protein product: CASSLVRGRANEKLFF.

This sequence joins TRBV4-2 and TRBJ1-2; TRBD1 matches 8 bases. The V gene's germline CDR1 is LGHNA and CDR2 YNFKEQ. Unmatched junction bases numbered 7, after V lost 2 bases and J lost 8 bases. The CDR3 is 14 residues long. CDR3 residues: CASSQTGGIEGYTF. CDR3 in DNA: TGTGCCAGCAGCCAAACAGGGGGAATTGAGGGCTACACCTTC.

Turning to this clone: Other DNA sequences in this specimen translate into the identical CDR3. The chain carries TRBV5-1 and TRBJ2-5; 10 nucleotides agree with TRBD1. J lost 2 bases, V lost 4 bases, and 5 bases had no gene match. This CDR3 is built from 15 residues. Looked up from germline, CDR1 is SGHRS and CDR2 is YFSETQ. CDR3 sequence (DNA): TGCGCCAGCAGCCGCCGGGACAGGGGTCAAGAGACCCAGTACTTC. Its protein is CASSRRDRGQETQYF.

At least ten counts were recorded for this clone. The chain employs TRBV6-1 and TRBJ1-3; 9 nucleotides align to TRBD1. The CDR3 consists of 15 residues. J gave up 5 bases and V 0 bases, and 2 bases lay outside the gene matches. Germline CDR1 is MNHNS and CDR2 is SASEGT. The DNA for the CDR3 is TGTGCCAGCAGTGAAGCAGGACAGGGGAGAAACACCATATATTTT. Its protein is CASSEAGQGRNTIYF.

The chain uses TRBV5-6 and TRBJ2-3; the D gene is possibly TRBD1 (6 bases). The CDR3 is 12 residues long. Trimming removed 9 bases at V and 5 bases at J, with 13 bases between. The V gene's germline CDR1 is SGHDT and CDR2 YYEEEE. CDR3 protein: CATNQGGDTQYF. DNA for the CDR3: TGTGCCACCAACCAAGGGGGAGATACGCAGTATTTT.

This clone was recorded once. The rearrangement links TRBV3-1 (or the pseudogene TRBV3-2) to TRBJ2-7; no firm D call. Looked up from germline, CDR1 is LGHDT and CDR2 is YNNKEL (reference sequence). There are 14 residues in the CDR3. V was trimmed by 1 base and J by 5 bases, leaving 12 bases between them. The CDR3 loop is CASSQGTAPDEQYF. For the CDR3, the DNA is TGTGCCAGCAGCCAAGGTACAGCCCCTGACGAGCAGTACTTC.

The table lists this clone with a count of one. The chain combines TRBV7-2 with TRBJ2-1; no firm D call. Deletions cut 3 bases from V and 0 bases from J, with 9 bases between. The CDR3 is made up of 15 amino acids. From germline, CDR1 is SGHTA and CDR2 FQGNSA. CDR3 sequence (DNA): TGTGCCAGCAGCTTCGCGGCGGCCTCCTACAATGAGCAGTTCTTC. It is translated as CASSFAAASYNEQFF.

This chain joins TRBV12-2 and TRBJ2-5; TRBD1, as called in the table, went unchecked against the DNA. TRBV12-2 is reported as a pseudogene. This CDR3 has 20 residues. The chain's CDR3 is CASRLGIPRQGWGTQETQYF. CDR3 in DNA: TGTGCAAGTCGCTTAGGGATCCCTCGGCAGGGTTGGGGAACCCAAGAGACCCAGTACTTC.

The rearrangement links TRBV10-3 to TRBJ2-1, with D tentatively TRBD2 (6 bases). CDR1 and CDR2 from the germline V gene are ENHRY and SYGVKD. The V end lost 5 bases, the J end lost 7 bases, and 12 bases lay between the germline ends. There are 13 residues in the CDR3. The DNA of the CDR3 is TGTGCCATCAGTTCGGGAGTGTCTAATGAGCAGTTCTTC. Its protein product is CAISSGVSNEQFF.

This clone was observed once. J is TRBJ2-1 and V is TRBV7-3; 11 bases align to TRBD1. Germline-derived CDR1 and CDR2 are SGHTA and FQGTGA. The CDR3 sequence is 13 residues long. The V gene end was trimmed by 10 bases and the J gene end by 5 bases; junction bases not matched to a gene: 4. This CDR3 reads CATADRGHNEQFF. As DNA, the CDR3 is TGTGCCACCGCGGACAGGGGGCACAATGAGCAGTTCTTC.

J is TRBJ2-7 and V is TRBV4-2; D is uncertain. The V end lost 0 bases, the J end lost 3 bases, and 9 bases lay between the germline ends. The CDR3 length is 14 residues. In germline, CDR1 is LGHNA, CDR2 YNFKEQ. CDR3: CASSQDIRVYEQYF. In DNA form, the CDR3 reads TGTGCCAGCAGCCAAGATATTCGGGTCTACGAGCAGTACTTC.

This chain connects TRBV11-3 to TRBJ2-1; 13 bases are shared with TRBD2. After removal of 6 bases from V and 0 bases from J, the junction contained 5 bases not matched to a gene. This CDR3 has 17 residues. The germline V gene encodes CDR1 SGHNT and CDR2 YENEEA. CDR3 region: CASRPWTSGSSYNEQFF. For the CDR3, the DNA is TGTGCCAGCAGACCCTGGACTAGCGGGAGCTCCTACAATGAGCAGTTCTTC.

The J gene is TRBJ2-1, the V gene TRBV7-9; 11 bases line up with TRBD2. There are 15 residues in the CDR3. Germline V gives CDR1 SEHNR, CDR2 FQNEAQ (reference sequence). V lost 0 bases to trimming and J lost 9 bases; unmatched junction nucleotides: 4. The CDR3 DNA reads TGTGCCAGCAGCTTAGCCCTACTAGCGGGAGTTGAGCAGTTCTTC. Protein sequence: CASSLALLAGVEQFF. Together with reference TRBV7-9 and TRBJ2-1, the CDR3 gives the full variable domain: DTGVSQNPRHKITKRGQNVTFRCDPISEHNRLYWYRQTLGQGPEFLTYFQNEAQLEKSRLLSDRFSAERPKGSFSTLEIQRTEQGDSAMYLCASSLALLAGVEQFFGPGTRLTVL.

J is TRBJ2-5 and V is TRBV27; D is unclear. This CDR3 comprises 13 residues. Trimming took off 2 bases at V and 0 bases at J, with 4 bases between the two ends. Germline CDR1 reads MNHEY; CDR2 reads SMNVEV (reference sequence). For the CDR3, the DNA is TGTGCCAGCAGTTTACGGGACCAAGAGACCCAGTACTTC. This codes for CASSLRDQETQYF.

CDR3 protein: CASSSKNRDFYTDTQYF. Here the CDR3 DNA reads TGTGCCAGCAGCTCGAAGAACCGGGACTTCTACACAGATACGCAGTATTTT. This chain joins TRBV7-8 and TRBJ2-3; weak D call: TRBD2 (6 bases). The CDR3 has 17 amino acids. The V gene lost 4 bases and the J gene lost 2 bases, with 19 bases spanning the gap. Germline V lookup: CDR1 SGHVS, CDR2 FQNEAQ. The full variable domain, completed using reference TRBV7-8 and TRBJ2-3, is GAGVSQSPRYKVAKRGQDVALRCDPISGHVSLFWYQQALGQGPEFLTYFQNEAQLDKSGLPSDRFFAERPEGSVSTLKIQRTQQEDSAVYLCASSSKNRDFYTDTQYFGPGTRLTVL.

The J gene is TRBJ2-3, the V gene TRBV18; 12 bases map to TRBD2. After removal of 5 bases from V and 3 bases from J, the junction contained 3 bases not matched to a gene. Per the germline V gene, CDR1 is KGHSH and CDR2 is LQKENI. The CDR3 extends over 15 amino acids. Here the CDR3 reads CASSRLAGETDTQYF. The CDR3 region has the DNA TGTGCCAGCTCAAGACTAGCGGGAGAAACAGATACGCAGTATTTT.

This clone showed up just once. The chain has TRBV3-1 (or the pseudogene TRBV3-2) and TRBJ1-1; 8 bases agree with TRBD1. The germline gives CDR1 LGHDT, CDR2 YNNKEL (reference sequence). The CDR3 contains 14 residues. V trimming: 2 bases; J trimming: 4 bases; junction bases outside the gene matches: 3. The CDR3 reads CASSQQGAATEAFF. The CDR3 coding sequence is TGTGCCAGCAGCCAACAGGGGGCGGCCACTGAAGCTTTCTTT.